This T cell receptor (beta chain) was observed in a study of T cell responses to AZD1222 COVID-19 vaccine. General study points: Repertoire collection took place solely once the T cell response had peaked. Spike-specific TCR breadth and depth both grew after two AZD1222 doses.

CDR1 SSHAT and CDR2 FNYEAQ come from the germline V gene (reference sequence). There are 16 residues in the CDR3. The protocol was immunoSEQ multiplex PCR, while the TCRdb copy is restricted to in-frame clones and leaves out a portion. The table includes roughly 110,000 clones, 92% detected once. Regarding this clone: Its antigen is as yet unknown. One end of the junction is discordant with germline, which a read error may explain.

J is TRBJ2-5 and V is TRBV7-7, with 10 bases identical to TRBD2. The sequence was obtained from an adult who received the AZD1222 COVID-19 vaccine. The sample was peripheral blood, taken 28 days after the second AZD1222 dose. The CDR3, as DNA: TGTGCTAGCAGCCCGGGTCTAGCGGGGGTCCAAGAGACCCAGTACTTC. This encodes CASSPGLAGVQETQYF.